The 27 T cell receptor beta chains below come from one sample, sequenced in a study of blood T cells in healthy people across ages. Combining a sample-barcoded 5' primer with a J-beta primer mix, a second PCR ran for roughly 7 to 11 cycles. TCRdb fed the 5' RACE reads into MiXCR, producing one record per CDR3 protein. The repertoire consists of fewer than 1,200,000 distinct CDR3 sequences, with roughly a quarter occurring once and the leading ten covering about 0.8%. These same data were also listed under a study on T cells of mothers and their children.

Sequencing was done on a sample of blood. All receptors derive from a girl aged 2 to 9 in good health.

The CDR3 reads CASSLSPLGPSTDTQYF. The CDR3 nucleotides read TGCGCCAGCAGCCTGAGCCCCTTGGGCCCGAGCACAGATACGCAGTATTTT. The J gene is TRBJ2-3, the V gene TRBV4-1; no clear D gene. Trimming took 4 bases from V and 0 from J, leaving 17 bases between them. Germline V CDR1 and CDR2: MGHRA, YSYEKL. The CDR3 consists of 17 residues.

The V call is TRBV5-6, the J call TRBJ1-1, with D hard to call. Germline-derived CDR1 and CDR2 are SGHDT and YYEEEE. V was pared by 3 bases and J by 1 base, with 13 bases between. CDR3 length: 15 residues. CDR3 in DNA: TGTGCCAGCAGCTCGACACGGAATTGGAACACTGAAGCTTTCTTT. Its protein is CASSSTRNWNTEAFF.

This clonotype was counted only a few times. The rearrangement joins TRBV5-1 to TRBJ2-1; the D is unclear. The DNA end lines up better with TRBJ2-5; the J call may be wrong. Germline loops: CDR1 SGHRS, CDR2 YFSETQ. The CDR3 contains 14 residues. The CDR3, as DNA: TGCGCCAGCAGCTTGGAAGTACAGACAGAGACCCAGTACTTC. This sequence encodes CASSLEVQTETQYF.

The table lists this clonotype with a few counts. The chain uses TRBV3-1 and TRBJ1-1, with TRBD1 matching 7 bases. The germline V gene encodes CDR1 LGHDT and CDR2 YNNKEL (reference sequence). The V and J ends lost 3 bases and 13 bases, in that order; junction bases with no gene match: 14. The CDR3 is 14 amino acids. The CDR3: CASSHPGERTGGFF. The DNA of the CDR3 is TGTGCCAGCAGCCACCCAGGGGAGAGGACAGGAGGTTTCTTT.

This clonotype was picked up a small number of times. The chain's CDR3 is CATGDSGTDTQYF. Here the CDR3 DNA reads TGTGCCACTGGGGACTCCGGCACAGATACGCAGTATTTT. The J gene is TRBJ2-3, the V gene TRBV10-3, with TRBD2 as a possible D gene (6 bases). The CDR3 runs 13 residues. The V gene lost 10 bases and the J gene lost 1 base, with 12 bases spanning the gap. Germline CDR1 and CDR2: ENHRY and SYGVKD.

The chain has TRBV7-6 and TRBJ2-7, with D possibly being TRBD2 (5 bases). Trimming took off 3 bases at V and 0 bases at J, with 15 bases between the two ends. The CDR3 runs 16 residues. Per the germline V gene, CDR1 is SGHVS and CDR2 is FNYEAQ. As DNA, the CDR3 is TGTGCCAGCAGCTTTGGGCGGGCCGGAAGCTCCTACGAGCAGTACTTC. Protein product: CASSFGRAGSSYEQYF.

The chain recombines TRBV6-1 with TRBJ2-5, with a possible D match to TRBD1 (5 bases). The ends were cut back, 4 bases at V and 1 base at J, with 10 bases in the middle. The CDR3 length is 14 residues. CDR1 is MNHNS and CDR2 is SASEGT in the germline V gene. The CDR3 bases are TGTGCCAGCAGTGTAGGGGTCCTCCAAGAGACCCAGTACTTC. Protein: CASSVGVLQETQYF.

This clonotype was seen a few times. V and J are TRBV28 and TRBJ2-3; D is undetermined. Trimming cost V 3 bases and J 1 base, with 11 bases left between them. This CDR3 region has 15 residues. CDR1 and CDR2 from the germline V gene are MDHEN and SYDVKM. In DNA, the CDR3 is TGTGCCAGCAGTTTGGCAACGATTGGCACAGATACGCAGTATTTT. Translated: CASSLATIGTDTQYF. Based on the CDR3 plus reference TRBV28 and TRBJ2-3, the full variable domain is DVKVTQSSRYLVKRTGEKVFLECVQDMDHENMFWYRQDPGLGLRLIYFSYDVKMKEKGDIPEGYSVSREKKERFSLILESASTNQTSMYLCASSLATIGTDTQYFGPGTRLTVL.

This chain joins TRBV28 and TRBJ2-7, with 7 positions matching TRBD2. This CDR3 is 15 amino acids long. V gave up 7 bases and J gave up 5 bases; unmatched junction bases: 14. The germline V gene has CDR1 MDHEN and CDR2 SYDVKM. CDR3 in DNA: TGTGCCAGCACTCCCGTGACTAGCCTTTCCCACGAGCAGTACTTC. Translation gives CASTPVTSLSHEQYF.

In its sample, this clonotype was seen a few times. The J gene is TRBJ2-5, the V gene TRBV20-1; TRBD1 agrees at 9 bases. The germline CDR1 and CDR2 sequences are DFQATT and SNEGSKA (reference sequence). The trim removed 0 bases at V and 5 bases at J, leaving 7 bases unmatched. The CDR3 runs to 15 residues. The CDR3 region has the DNA TGCAGTGCTAGAGAGAGTGGGACAGGGTGGGAGACCCAGTACTTC. It encodes CSARESGTGWETQYF.

This rearrangement joins TRBV11-2 to TRBJ1-5; 10 bases map to TRBD1. Germline values: CDR1 SGHAT, CDR2 FQNNGV. This CDR3 has 16 residues. V shed 5 bases, J shed 5 bases, and the junction held 9 bases outside the gene matches. The CDR3 loop reads CASSPVTGGPDQPQHF. The CDR3 region has the DNA TGTGCCAGCAGCCCAGTGACAGGGGGCCCCGATCAGCCCCAGCATTTT.

The V and J genes are TRBV6-6 and TRBJ2-1, with D perhaps given as TRBD1 or TRBD2 (5 bases each). Deletions cut 6 bases from V and 5 bases from J, with 17 bases between. This CDR3 is 15 amino acids long. Germline CDR1 is MNHNY and CDR2 is SVGAGI (reference sequence). CDR3 bases: TGTGCCAGCAGCCCCGGAGAGGGGCTTCACAATGAGCAGTTCTTC. Protein product: CASSPGEGLHNEQFF.

V is TRBV12-5 and J is TRBJ2-5; weak D call: TRBD1 (6 bases). V was cut by 3 bases and J by 5 bases, with 10 bases left in between. CDR1 is LGHNT, CDR2 FRNRAP, per germline. The CDR3 loop spans 13 amino acids. The CDR3 region is CASGFLRGETQYF. The CDR3 DNA sequence: TGTGCTAGTGGTTTCCTTAGGGGGGAGACCCAGTACTTC.

For the CDR3, the DNA is TGTGCCAGCAGCCAAGGGGACTTGACCCAGTACTTC. Amino acids: CASSQGDLTQYF. The chain is built from TRBV4-2 and TRBJ2-5; TRBD2 is a possible D gene (6 bases). The germline V gene encodes CDR1 LGHNA and CDR2 YNFKEQ. The CDR3 is 12 residues long. V lost 1 base, J lost 7 bases, and 7 bases lay in between.

A few counts support this clonotype. The chain is built from TRBV6-5 and TRBJ2-7, with D tentatively TRBD1 (5 bases). Germline assignment: CDR1 MNHEY and CDR2 SVGAGI. The CDR3 totals 13 residues. Deletions cut 4 bases from V and 3 bases from J, with 10 bases between. Written as DNA, the CDR3 is TGTGCCAGCAGTTGGGCCGACAGCTACGAGCAGTACTTC. Its protein is CASSWADSYEQYF.

This clonotype was observed a few times. The chain joins TRBV7-9 to TRBJ2-5; 13 bases map to TRBD2. Unmatched junction bases numbered 10, after V lost 3 bases and J lost 0 bases. The CDR3 has 19 residues. CDR1 is SEHNR and CDR2 is FQNEAQ in the germline V gene (reference sequence). The CDR3 coding sequence is TGTGCCAGCAGCTTGACGACTAGCGGGGGGACGCTGTACCAAGAGACCCAGTACTTC. Translated: CASSLTTSGGTLYQETQYF.

As for this clonotype: At one end, the junction sequence differs from germline, possibly due to a read error. This chain links TRBV29-1 with TRBJ2-5, with D uncertain. The end of the DNA aligns better with TRBJ2-1, so the J call may be wrong. Germline loops: CDR1 SQVTM, CDR2 ANQGSEA. This CDR3 comprises 14 residues. In nucleotides, the CDR3 is TGCAGCGTTCAGCTTTCTCCGTATTACAGTGAGCAGTTCTTC. Protein product: CSVQLSPYYSEQFF.

This clonotype has just a few counts. V is TRBV9 and J is TRBJ2-7; 8 nucleotides agree with TRBD1. The V gene's germline CDR1 is SGDLS and CDR2 YYNGEE. V was clipped by 2 bases and J by 5 bases; unmatched bases: 6. The CDR3 has 14 residues. The CDR3 is CASSVGTGSDEQYF. The CDR3, as DNA: TGTGCCAGCAGCGTGGGGACAGGAAGCGACGAGCAGTACTTC.

There are a few counts of this clonotype. V gene TRBV5-1 combines with J gene TRBJ2-1, with 9 bases matching TRBD2. The V gene end was trimmed by 7 bases and the J gene end by 5 bases; junction bases not matched to a gene: 7. This CDR3 spans 14 amino acids. CDR1 is SGHRS, CDR2 YFSETQ, per germline. CDR3 residues: CASRRLAEDNEQFF. CDR3 coding DNA: TGCGCCAGCCGAAGACTAGCGGAAGACAATGAGCAGTTCTTC.

This chain links TRBV29-1 with TRBJ1-2; D possibly corresponds to TRBD1 (6 bases). Germline V gene sequence: CDR1 SQVTM, CDR2 ANQGSEA. Trimming cost V 6 bases and J 5 bases, with 22 bases left between them. The CDR3 runs 15 residues. The chain's CDR3 is CSVSNRAFTVYGYTF. The CDR3 region has the DNA TGCAGCGTCAGTAACAGGGCTTTTACAGTATATGGCTACACCTTC.

This clonotype was seen a few times. At one end the junction does not follow the germline gene, possibly because of a read error. The V and J genes are TRBV7-7 and TRBJ2-1; TRBD2 aligns across 13 bases. CDR3 length equals 17 residues. Germline V lookup: CDR1 SSHAT, CDR2 FNYEAQ (reference sequence). The CDR3: CASSLTRTSGRQNEQFF. For the CDR3, the DNA is TGTGCTAGCAGCTTAACGAGGACTAGCGGGAGACAGAATGAGCAGTTCTTC.

The chain combines TRBV29-1 with TRBJ1-1; D uncertain. Germline V CDR1 and CDR2: SQVTM, ANQGSEA. The CDR3 spans 13 residues. Trimming removed 5 bases at V and 0 bases at J, with 10 bases between. The CDR3 reads CSVSPLMNTEAFF. CDR3 bases: TGCAGCGTTAGTCCCCTGATGAACACTGAAGCTTTCTTT.

This chain uses TRBV7-9 with TRBJ1-1, with TRBD1 identical over 9 bases. The CDR3 loop spans 15 amino acids. V lost 5 bases, J lost 2 bases, and 6 bases stayed unmatched. The germline V gene encodes CDR1 SEHNR and CDR2 FQNEAQ (reference sequence). Here the CDR3 DNA reads TGTGCCAGCAGCCCGCACAGGGGGCTAAACACTGAAGCTTTCTTT. Its translation is CASSPHRGLNTEAFF.

The genes are TRBV7-9 and TRBJ2-3; D is undetermined. Germline CDR1 is SEHNR and CDR2 is FQNEAQ (reference sequence). V was cut by 5 bases and J by 1 base, with 10 bases left in between. The CDR3 totals 14 residues. CDR3: CASSPPEGTDTQYF. DNA of the CDR3: TGTGCCAGCAGCCCACCCGAAGGCACAGATACGCAGTATTTT.

V is TRBV20-1 and J is TRBJ2-5; possible D gene TRBD2, 5 bases. The CDR3 loop spans 16 amino acids. Germline loops: CDR1 DFQATT, CDR2 SNEGSKA (reference sequence). V was shortened by 0 bases and J by 5 bases, with 19 bases between the two germline ends. CDR3: CSARDIFRAGVETQYF. The CDR3, as DNA: TGCAGTGCTAGAGATATCTTCCGGGCGGGTGTGGAGACCCAGTACTTC.

The J gene is TRBJ2-1, the V gene TRBV28; 9 bases are shared with TRBD2. The V gene's germline CDR1 is MDHEN and CDR2 SYDVKM. V shed 4 bases, J shed 7 bases, and the junction held 17 bases outside the gene matches. The CDR3 runs to 18 residues. In nucleotides, the CDR3 is TGTGCCAGCAGTTCTTCAACCCTACTAAGCGGGAGGCCGAATGAGCAGTTCTTC. Amino acid sequence: CASSSSTLLSGRPNEQFF.

The chain uses TRBV7-8 and TRBJ2-3; the match to TRBD2 covers 8 bases. This CDR3 has 17 residues. J gave up 2 bases and V 6 bases, and 13 bases lay outside the gene matches. Germline CDR1 reads SGHVS; CDR2 reads FQNEAQ. CDR3 sequence (DNA): TGTGCCAGCAGTTATTCGCTGACTAGCGCCTCCACAGATACGCAGTATTTT. As protein: CASSYSLTSASTDTQYF.